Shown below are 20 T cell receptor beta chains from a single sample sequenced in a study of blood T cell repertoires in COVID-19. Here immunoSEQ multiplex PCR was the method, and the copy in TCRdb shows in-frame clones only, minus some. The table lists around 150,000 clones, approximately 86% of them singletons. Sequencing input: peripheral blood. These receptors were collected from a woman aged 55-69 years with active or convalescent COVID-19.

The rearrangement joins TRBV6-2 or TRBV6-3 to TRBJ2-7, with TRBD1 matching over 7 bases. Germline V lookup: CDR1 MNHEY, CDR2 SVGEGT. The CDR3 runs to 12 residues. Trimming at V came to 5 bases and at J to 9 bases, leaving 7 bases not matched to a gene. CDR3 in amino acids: CASSNRQGAQYF. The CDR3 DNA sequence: TGTGCCAGCAGTAACAGACAGGGCGCGCAGTACTTC.

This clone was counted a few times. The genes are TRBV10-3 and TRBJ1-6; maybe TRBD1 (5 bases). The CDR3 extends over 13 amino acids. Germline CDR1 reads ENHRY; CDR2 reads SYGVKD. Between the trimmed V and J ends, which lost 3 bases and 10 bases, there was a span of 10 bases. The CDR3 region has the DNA TGTGCCATCAGTGAACAGGAACGATCACCCCTCCACTTT. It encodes CAISEQERSPLHF.

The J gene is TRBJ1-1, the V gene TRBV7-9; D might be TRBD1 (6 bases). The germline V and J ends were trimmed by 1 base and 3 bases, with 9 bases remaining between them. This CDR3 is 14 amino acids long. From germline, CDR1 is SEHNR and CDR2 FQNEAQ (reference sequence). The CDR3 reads CASSLVGGDTEAFF. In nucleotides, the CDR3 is TGTGCCAGCAGCTTAGTAGGGGGGGACACTGAAGCTTTCTTT. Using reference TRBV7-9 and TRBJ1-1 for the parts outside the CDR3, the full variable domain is DTGVSQNPRHKITKRGQNVTFRCDPISEHNRLYWYRQTLGQGPEFLTYFQNEAQLEKSRLLSDRFSAERPKGSFSTLEIQRTEQGDSAMYLCASSLVGGDTEAFFGQGTRLTVV.

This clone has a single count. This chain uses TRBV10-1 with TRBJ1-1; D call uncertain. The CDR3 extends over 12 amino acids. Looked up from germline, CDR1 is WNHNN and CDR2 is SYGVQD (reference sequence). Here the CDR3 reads CGFVNRNTEAFF. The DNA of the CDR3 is TGCGGGTTTGTTAACAGAAACACTGAAGCTTTCTTT.

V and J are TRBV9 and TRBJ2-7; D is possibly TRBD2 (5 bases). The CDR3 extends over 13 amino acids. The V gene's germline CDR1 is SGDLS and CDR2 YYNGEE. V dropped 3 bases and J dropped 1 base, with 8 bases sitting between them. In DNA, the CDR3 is TGTGCCAGCAGCGGAGGGCCTTCCTACGAGCAGTACTTC. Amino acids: CASSGGPSYEQYF.

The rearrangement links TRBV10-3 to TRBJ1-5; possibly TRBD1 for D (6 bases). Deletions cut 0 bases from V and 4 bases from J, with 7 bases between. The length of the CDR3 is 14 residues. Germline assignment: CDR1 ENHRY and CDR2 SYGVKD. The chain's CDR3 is CAISESGQNQPQHF. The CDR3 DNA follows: TGTGCCATCAGTGAGTCAGGACAGAATCAGCCCCAGCATTTT.

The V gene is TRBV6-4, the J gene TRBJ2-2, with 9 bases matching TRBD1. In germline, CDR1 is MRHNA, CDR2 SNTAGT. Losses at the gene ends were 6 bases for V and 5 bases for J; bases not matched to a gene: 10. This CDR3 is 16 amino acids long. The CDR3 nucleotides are TGTGCCAGCAGCCTCCTACAGGGGGCTCGGACCGGGGAGCTGTTTTTT. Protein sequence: CASSLLQGARTGELFF.

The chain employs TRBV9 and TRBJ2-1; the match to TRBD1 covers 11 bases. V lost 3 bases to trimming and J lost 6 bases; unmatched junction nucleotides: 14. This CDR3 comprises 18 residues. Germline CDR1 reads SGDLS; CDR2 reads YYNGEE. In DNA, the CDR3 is TGTGCCAGCAGCGCTCCCGGGACAGGGGGTCTGAGGTTCAATGAGCAGTTCTTC. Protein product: CASSAPGTGGLRFNEQFF.

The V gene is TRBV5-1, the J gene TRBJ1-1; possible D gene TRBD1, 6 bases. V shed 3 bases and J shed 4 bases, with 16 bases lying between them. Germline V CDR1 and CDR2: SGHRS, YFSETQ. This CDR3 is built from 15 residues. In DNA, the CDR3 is TGCGCCAGCAGCTCCACGACAGGAGAAATCACTGAAGCTTTCTTT. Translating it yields CASSSTTGEITEAFF.

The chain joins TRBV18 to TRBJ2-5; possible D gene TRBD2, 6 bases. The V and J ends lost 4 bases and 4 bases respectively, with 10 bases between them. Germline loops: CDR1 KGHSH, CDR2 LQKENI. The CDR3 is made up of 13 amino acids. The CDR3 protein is CASSRGGLETQYF. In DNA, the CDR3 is TGTGCCAGCTCACGAGGAGGGTTAGAGACCCAGTACTTC.

This CDR3 is CASSPAGGRNNEKLFF. CDR3 DNA: TGTGCCAGCAGCCCTGCGGGGGGACGGAATAATGAAAAACTGTTTTTT. The J gene is TRBJ1-4, the V gene TRBV7-2; tentatively, D is TRBD1 (5 bases). The V end lost 5 bases, the J end lost 4 bases, and 17 bases lay between the germline ends. This CDR3 contains 16 residues. Germline V gives CDR1 SGHTA, CDR2 FQGNSA.

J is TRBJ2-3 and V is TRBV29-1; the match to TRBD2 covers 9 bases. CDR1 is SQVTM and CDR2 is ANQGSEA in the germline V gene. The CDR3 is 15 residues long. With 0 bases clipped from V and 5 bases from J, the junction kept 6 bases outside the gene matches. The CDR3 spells CSVEEYGGGGDTQYF. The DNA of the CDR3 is TGCAGCGTTGAAGAGTACGGCGGGGGGGGAGATACGCAGTATTTT.

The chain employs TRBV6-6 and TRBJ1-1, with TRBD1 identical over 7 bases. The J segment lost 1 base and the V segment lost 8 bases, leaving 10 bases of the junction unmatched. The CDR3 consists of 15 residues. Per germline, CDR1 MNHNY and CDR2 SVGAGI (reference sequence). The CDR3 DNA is TGTGCCAGCGGCGAGCGTGGACAGGCGAACACTGAAGCTTTCTTT. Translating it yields CASGERGQANTEAFF.

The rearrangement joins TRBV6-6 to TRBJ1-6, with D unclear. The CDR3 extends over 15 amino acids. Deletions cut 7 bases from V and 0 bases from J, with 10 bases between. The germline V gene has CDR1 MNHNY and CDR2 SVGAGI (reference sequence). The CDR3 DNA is TGTGCCAGCAAACCCCACGGCTCCTATAATTCACCCCTCCACTTT. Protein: CASKPHGSYNSPLHF.

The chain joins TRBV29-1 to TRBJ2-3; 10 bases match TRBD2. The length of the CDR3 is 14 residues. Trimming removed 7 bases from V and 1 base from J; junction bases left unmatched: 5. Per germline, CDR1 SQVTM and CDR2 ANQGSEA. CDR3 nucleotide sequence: TGCAGCGGCCGTCTAGCGGGGGGCACAGATACGCAGTATTTT. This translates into CSGRLAGGTDTQYF.

CDR3 DNA sequence: TGTGCCAGCAGCCTCCTCGCAGGGCTGAACTCCTATGGCTACACCTTC. It codes for CASSLLAGLNSYGYTF. This chain connects TRBV7-2 to TRBJ1-2; weak D call: TRBD1 (5 bases). The CDR3 is 16 amino acids. Germline CDR1 is SGHTA and CDR2 is FQGNSA. Trimming stripped 5 bases from V and 4 bases from J, with 20 bases between.

The CDR3 here is CASSSMGQSHGNTIYF. CDR3 nucleotides: TGTGCCAGTAGTAGCATGGGACAGTCCCACGGAAACACCATATATTTT. The chain recombines TRBV19 with TRBJ1-3, with 7 bases that match TRBD1. V lost 4 bases and J lost 4; bases outside the gene matches: 10. The CDR3 length is 16 residues. Germline V CDR1 and CDR2: LNHDA, SQIVND (reference sequence).

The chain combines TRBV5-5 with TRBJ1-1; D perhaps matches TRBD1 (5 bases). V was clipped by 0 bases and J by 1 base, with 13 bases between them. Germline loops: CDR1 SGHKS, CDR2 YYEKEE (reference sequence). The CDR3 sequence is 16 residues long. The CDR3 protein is CASSLDLRRGNTEAFF. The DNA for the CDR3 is TGTGCCAGCAGCTTGGATCTGCGGAGGGGGAACACTGAAGCTTTCTTT.

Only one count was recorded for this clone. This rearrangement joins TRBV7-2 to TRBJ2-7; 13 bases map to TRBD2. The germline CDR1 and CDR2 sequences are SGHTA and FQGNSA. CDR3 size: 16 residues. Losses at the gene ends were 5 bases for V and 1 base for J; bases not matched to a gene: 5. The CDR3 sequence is CASSPGLAGVSYEQYF. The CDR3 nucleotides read TGTGCCAGCAGCCCCGGACTAGCGGGGGTATCCTACGAGCAGTACTTC.

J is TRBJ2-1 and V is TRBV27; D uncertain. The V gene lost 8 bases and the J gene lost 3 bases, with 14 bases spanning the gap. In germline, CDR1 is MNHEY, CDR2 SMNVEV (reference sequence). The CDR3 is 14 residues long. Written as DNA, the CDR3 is TGTGCCAGCGCCAAAGTACTTAGCTACAATGAGCAGTTCTTC. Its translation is CASAKVLSYNEQFF.